Following are 12 T cell receptor beta chains from one sample sequenced in a study of blood T cell repertoires in COVID-19. Sequencing used immunoSEQ multiplex PCR; TCRdb keeps in-frame clones, though not all of them. The repertoire holds around 100,000 clones, with around 84% as singletons. The sample comprised peripheral blood. The source of these receptors is a man aged 35 to 55 with acute or convalescent COVID-19.

The CDR3 loop is CATSDERQVGAGELFF. CDR3 bases: TGTGCCACCAGTGATGAAAGACAGGTGGGGGCCGGGGAGCTGTTTTTT. This chain uses TRBV24-1 with TRBJ2-2; D possibly corresponds to TRBD1 (6 bases). Trimming removed 3 bases at V and 6 bases at J, with 16 bases between. The germline CDR1 and CDR2 sequences are KGHDR and SFDVKD. This CDR3 contains 16 residues.

The chain employs TRBV19 and TRBJ2-2, with 10 bases matching TRBD1. V shed 5 bases and J 7 bases; nucleotides not matched to a gene: 7. Germline V gene sequence: CDR1 LNHDA, CDR2 SQIVND (reference sequence). The CDR3 sequence is 15 residues long. CDR3 sequence (DNA): TGTGCCAGTAGTCTCGGGACAGGGGCAGGCGGGGAGCTGTTTTTT. Translating gives CASSLGTGAGGELFF.

The chain couples TRBV27 to TRBJ2-7; TRBD1 aligns across 11 bases. This CDR3 spans 15 amino acids. With V trimmed by 6 bases and J by 5 bases, 9 bases remained unmatched. Germline V gene sequence: CDR1 MNHEY, CDR2 SMNVEV (reference sequence). In DNA form, the CDR3 reads TGTGCCAGCAGAGTCACCGGGACAGGGGGTCACGAGCAGTACTTC. Translated, it gives CASRVTGTGGHEQYF.

V and J are TRBV24-1 and TRBJ1-5; 8 bases agree with TRBD1. The CDR3 is 14 residues long. J gave up 6 bases and V 6 bases, and 6 bases lay outside the gene matches. CDR1 is KGHDR and CDR2 is SFDVKD in the germline V gene. CDR3 sequence (DNA): TGTGCCACCAGTCCTAGGACAGGGATTCAGCCCCAGCATTTT. It translates to CATSPRTGIQPQHF.

As DNA, the CDR3 is TGCGCCAGCAGCCAAGAAACCCCACTAGCGGGGGGGCCGAATACGCAGTATTTT. It specifies CASSQETPLAGGPNTQYF. The chain employs TRBV4-3 and TRBJ2-3; the match to TRBD2 covers 13 bases. The CDR3 loop spans 18 amino acids. Germline CDR1 reads LGHNA; CDR2 reads YSLEER. J gave up 7 bases and V 0 bases, and 10 bases lay outside the gene matches.

This clone was found once. The genes are TRBV3-1 (or the pseudogene TRBV3-2) and TRBJ2-6; D might be TRBD2 (6 bases). Trimming pared 3 bases from V and 3 bases from J, leaving 15 bases between. The CDR3 runs 17 residues. Germline V gene lookup returns CDR1 LGHDT and CDR2 YNNKEL (reference sequence). The CDR3 loop is CASSQNPTGGGANVLTF. CDR3 coding DNA: TGTGCCAGCAGCCAGAATCCCACCGGGGGTGGGGCCAACGTCCTGACTTTC.

The CDR3 region has the DNA TGTGCCAGCAGCTGGGGACAGGAAACCTACGAGCAGTACTTC. Translating gives CASSWGQETYEQYF. This chain uses TRBV5-4 with TRBJ2-7; 8 bases fit TRBD1. Unmatched junction bases numbered 4, after V lost 3 bases and J lost 2 bases. CDR1 is SGHNT and CDR2 is YYREEE in the germline V gene (reference sequence). This CDR3 is 14 amino acids long.

The chain links TRBV2 to TRBJ1-1; a possible D gene is TRBD1 (6 bases). Trimming took off 1 base at V and 3 bases at J, with 21 bases between the two ends. CDR3 length: 18 amino acids. In germline, CDR1 is SNHLY, CDR2 FYNNEI. The CDR3 reads CASSEGGPYSSGDTEAFF. As DNA, the CDR3 is TGTGCCAGCAGTGAAGGGGGGCCCTACAGTTCTGGGGACACTGAAGCTTTCTTT.

The V call is TRBV11-1, the J call TRBJ2-7, with 9 positions matching TRBD1. The CDR3 has 14 residues. With V trimmed by 5 bases and J by 2 bases, 4 bases remained unmatched. Per the germline V gene, CDR1 is SGHAT and CDR2 is FQDESV (reference sequence). DNA for the CDR3: TGTGCCAGCAGCGGTGGGACAGGGCCCTACGAGCAGTACTTC. The encoded protein is CASSGGTGPYEQYF. The full variable domain, with the rest looked up from reference TRBV11-1 and TRBJ2-7, is EAEVAQSPRYKITEKSQAVAFWCDPISGHATLYWYRQILGQGPELLVQFQDESVVDDSQLPKDRFSAERLKGVDSTLKIQPAELGDSAMYLCASSGGTGPYEQYFGPGTRLTVT.

This sequence joins TRBV29-1 and TRBJ2-3; 10 nucleotides agree with TRBD1. The germline CDR1 and CDR2 sequences are SQVTM and ANQGSEA. The V gene end was trimmed by 7 bases and the J gene end by 4 bases; junction bases not matched to a gene: 11. This CDR3 is 15 amino acids long. This chain's CDR3 is CSGMGGTGVADTQYF. The CDR3 nucleotides read TGCAGCGGAATGGGTGGGACAGGGGTTGCAGATACGCAGTATTTT.

This clone was found once. This chain joins TRBV5-5 and TRBJ1-1; a weak D match, TRBD1 (5 bases). This CDR3 has 12 residues. Looked up from germline, CDR1 is SGHKS and CDR2 is YYEKEE (reference sequence). Trimming shortened V by 1 base and J by 7 bases, and 8 bases separated the two germline ends. The CDR3 spells CASSLITGEAFF. DNA for the CDR3: TGTGCCAGCAGCTTGATAACAGGTGAAGCTTTCTTT.

This clone was seen more than once but under ten times. The chain employs TRBV27 and TRBJ2-3, with 7 bases fitting TRBD2. This CDR3 has 13 residues. CDR1 is MNHEY, CDR2 SMNVEV, per germline (reference sequence). V shed 7 bases and J 6 bases; nucleotides not matched to a gene: 7. CDR3 region: CASTSRGGDTQYF. CDR3 nucleotides: TGTGCCAGCACTTCGCGGGGAGGGGATACGCAGTATTTT.